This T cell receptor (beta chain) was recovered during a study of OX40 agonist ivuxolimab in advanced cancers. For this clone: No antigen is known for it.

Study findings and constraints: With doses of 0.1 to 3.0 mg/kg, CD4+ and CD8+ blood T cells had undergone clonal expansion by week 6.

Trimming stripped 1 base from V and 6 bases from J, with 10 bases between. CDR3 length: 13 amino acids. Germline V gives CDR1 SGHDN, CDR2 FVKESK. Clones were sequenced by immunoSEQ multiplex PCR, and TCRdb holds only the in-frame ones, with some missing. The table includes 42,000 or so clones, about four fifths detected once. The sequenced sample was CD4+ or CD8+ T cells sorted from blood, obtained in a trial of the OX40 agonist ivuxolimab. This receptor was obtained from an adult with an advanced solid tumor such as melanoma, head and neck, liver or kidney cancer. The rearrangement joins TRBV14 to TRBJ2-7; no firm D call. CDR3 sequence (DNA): TGTGCCAGCAGCCAAGCCGGTCCAGTCGAGCAGTACTTC. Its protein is CASSQAGPVEQYF.